This T cell receptor beta chain emerged from a study of shared clonotypes between healthy human individuals. The table came from immunoSEQ multiplex PCR; TCRdb's copy has only in-frame clones and leaves some out. The data hold about 2.3 million clones, with roughly 90% observed a single time. V lost 4 bases to trimming and J lost 11 bases; unmatched junction nucleotides: 2. The germline CDR1 and CDR2 sequences are SGHTA and FQGNSA. The length of the CDR3 is 12 residues. This receptor was identified in a young man in good health. Some clones in this sample may be carry-over from other donors' samples. The chain uses TRBV7-2 and TRBJ2-3; 11 bases map to TRBD2. Sequenced sample: naive CD4+ T cells from PBMCs. Documented subset: CD45RA+ positively selected. CDR3 residues: CASSSGLAGQYF. Here the CDR3 DNA reads TGTGCCAGCAGCTCAGGACTAGCGGGGCAGTATTTT.